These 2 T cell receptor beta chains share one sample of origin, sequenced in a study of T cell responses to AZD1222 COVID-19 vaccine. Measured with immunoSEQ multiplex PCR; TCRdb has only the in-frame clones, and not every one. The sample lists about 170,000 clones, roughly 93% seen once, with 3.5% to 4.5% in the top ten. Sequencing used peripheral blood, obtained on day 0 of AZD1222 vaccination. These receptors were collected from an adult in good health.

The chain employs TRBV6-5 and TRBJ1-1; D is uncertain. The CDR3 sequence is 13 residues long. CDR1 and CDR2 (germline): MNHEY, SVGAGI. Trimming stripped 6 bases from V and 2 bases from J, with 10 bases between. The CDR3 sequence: CASRLAPNTEAFF. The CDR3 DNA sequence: TGTGCCAGCAGATTGGCACCTAACACTGAAGCTTTCTTT.

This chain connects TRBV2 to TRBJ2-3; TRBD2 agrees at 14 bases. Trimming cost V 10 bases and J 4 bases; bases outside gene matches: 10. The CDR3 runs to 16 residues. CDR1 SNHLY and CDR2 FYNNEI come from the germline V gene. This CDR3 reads CAKTRLAGGPSDTQYF. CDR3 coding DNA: TGTGCCAAAACAAGACTAGCGGGAGGGCCTTCAGATACGCAGTATTTT.